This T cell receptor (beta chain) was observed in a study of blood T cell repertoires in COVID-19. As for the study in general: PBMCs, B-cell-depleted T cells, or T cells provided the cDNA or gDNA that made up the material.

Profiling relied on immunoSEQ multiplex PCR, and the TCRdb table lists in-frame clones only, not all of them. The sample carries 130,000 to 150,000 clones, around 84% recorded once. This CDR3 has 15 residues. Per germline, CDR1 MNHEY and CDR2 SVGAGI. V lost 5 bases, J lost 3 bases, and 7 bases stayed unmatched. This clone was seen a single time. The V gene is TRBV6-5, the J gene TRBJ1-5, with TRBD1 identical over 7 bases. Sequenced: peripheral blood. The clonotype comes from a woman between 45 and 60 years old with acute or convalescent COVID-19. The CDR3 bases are TGTGCCAGCAGTCGCGACAGGGATCCCAATCAGCCCCAGCATTTT. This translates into CASSRDRDPNQPQHF.